This T cell receptor (beta chain) is drawn from a study of patients and donors after allogeneic stem cell transplantation. TCRdb called the RT-PCR reads again in MiXCR, with one record for every CDR3 protein. The table shows some 2,000 distinct CDR3 sequences, with less than 40% occurring only once. The CDR3 covers 17 residues. Germline values: CDR1 SGHAT, CDR2 FQNNGV. V dropped 4 bases and J dropped 8 bases, with 24 bases sitting between them. The sample taken for sequencing was blood, either unsorted or a sorted T cell fraction (not recorded which). The J gene is TRBJ2-1, the V gene TRBV11-2; D possibly corresponds to TRBD1 (6 bases). The TCR originated in a human donor who was either an allogeneic HSCT recipient or a stem cell or donor lymphocyte infusion donor (not recorded which). It is not recorded whose cells these are; they may come from a transplant donor. The DNA of the CDR3 is TGTGCCAGCAGCTCCGTATGGGACACAAGGGCCGTCCATGAGCAGTTCTTC. Protein sequence: CASSSVWDTRAVHEQFF.